Below, 13 T cell receptor beta chains from the same sample are listed, as sequenced in a study of T-cell memory formation after mild COVID-19. TCRdb processed the 5' RACE reads anew with MiXCR; each CDR3 protein has one entry. The table has more than 55,000 distinct CDR3 sequences, over 7.5% seen once. Sequencing was done on a sample of PBMCs or a T cell subset sorted from them (not recorded which). Receptors originate from a man between 18 and 35 years old who had mild COVID-19 (a few samples of this study predate the infection). Cell type and time point are not known.

This clonotype came up a few times. The chain combines TRBV29-1 with TRBJ2-1; D remains ambiguous. The CDR3 is 13 amino acids. In germline, CDR1 is SQVTM, CDR2 ANQGSEA. The V gene lost 3 bases and the J gene lost 7 bases, with 13 bases spanning the gap. The CDR3 loop is CSVDRAMGNEQFF. CDR3 sequence (DNA): TGCAGCGTTGACCGGGCCATGGGGAATGAGCAGTTCTTC.

The gene calls are TRBV20-1 and TRBJ2-5; TRBD1 might be the D (6 bases). The CDR3 extends over 12 amino acids. The V gene lost 6 bases and the J gene lost 4 bases, with 12 bases spanning the gap. Germline CDR1 is DFQATT and CDR2 is SNEGSKA (reference sequence). The CDR3 DNA sequence: TGCAGTGCGGATGGCAGGGGAGAGACCCAGTACTTC. Translated: CSADGRGETQYF.

This clonotype showed up just a few times. V usage is TRBV14 and J usage is TRBJ2-1, with a tentative D call TRBD2 (6 bases). The germline gives CDR1 SGHDN, CDR2 FVKESK. The CDR3 loop spans 15 amino acids. The V end lost 8 bases, the J end lost 9 bases, and 23 bases lay between the germline ends. CDR3: CASGELTGRLGEQFF. The CDR3 coding sequence is TGTGCCAGCGGCGAGTTGACGGGGAGGCTTGGTGAGCAGTTCTTC.

Ten or more counts support this clonotype. Here the CDR3 reads CASSWEADSTDTQYF. CDR3 sequence (DNA): TGTGCCAGCAGCTGGGAAGCGGATAGCACAGATACGCAGTATTTT. The chain carries TRBV7-2 and TRBJ2-3; possibly TRBD2 for D (5 bases). Germline V gene data show CDR1 as SGHTA and CDR2 as FQGNSA. V gave up 4 bases and J gave up 0 bases, with 11 bases separating them. The CDR3 covers 15 residues. Supplemented by reference TRBV7-2 and TRBJ2-3, the full variable domain reads GAGVSQSPSNKVTEKGKDVELRCDPISGHTALYWYRQSLGQGLEFLIYFQGNSAPDKSGLPSDRFSAERTGGSVSTLTIQRTQQEDSAVYLCASSWEADSTDTQYFGPGTRLTVL.

This clonotype was observed a few times. The rearrangement uses TRBV7-3 and TRBJ2-2; D not resolved. V was trimmed by 7 bases and J by 1 base, leaving 10 bases between them. The CDR3 has 14 residues. From germline, CDR1 is SGHTA and CDR2 FQGTGA. The CDR3 nucleotides read TGTGCCAGCACCTCGGACGTGAACACCGGGGAGCTGTTTTTT. Protein product: CASTSDVNTGELFF.

The table lists this clonotype with a few counts. The chain employs TRBV15 and TRBJ1-6; D remains unclear. Trimming took 0 bases from V and 7 from J, leaving 4 bases between them. This CDR3 spans 13 amino acids. The germline V gene encodes CDR1 LNHNV and CDR2 YYDKDF (reference sequence). As DNA, the CDR3 is TGTGCCACCAGCAGAGATCAAAATTCACCCCTCCACTTT. Its protein product is CATSRDQNSPLHF.

The J gene is TRBJ2-3, the V gene TRBV11-2; D ambiguous. Per germline, CDR1 SGHAT and CDR2 FQNNGV. The V end lost 5 bases, the J end lost 2 bases, and 5 bases lay between the germline ends. The CDR3 sequence is 12 residues long. The DNA of the CDR3 is TGTGCCAGCAGCCCCGCCACAGATACGCAGTATTTT. Residues: CASSPATDTQYF.

The chain joins TRBV28 to TRBJ2-7; D gene ambiguous. Germline CDR1 reads MDHEN; CDR2 reads SYDVKM. CDR3 length: 12 residues. Trimming stripped 5 bases from V and 7 bases from J, with 12 bases between. The CDR3 is CASSHSAQEQYV. The CDR3 DNA is TGTGCCAGCAGTCACAGTGCTCAGGAGCAGTACGTC.

This sequence joins TRBV20-1 and TRBJ2-7; the D is unclear. CDR1 is DFQATT, CDR2 SNEGSKA, per germline (reference sequence). The CDR3 sequence is 13 residues long. Trimming shortened V by 7 bases and J by 2 bases, and 15 bases separated the two germline ends. This CDR3 is CSVFGGPTYEQYV. The CDR3 DNA reads as TGCAGTGTTTTCGGTGGGCCTACCTACGAGCAGTACGTC.

Only a few counts were recorded for this clonotype. The chain has TRBV5-1 and TRBJ1-4, with a possible D match to TRBD1 (6 bases). The CDR3 consists of 16 residues. V lost 4 bases, J lost 8 bases, and 21 bases lay in between. Germline V lookup: CDR1 SGHRS, CDR2 YFSETQ. CDR3 sequence (DNA): TGCGCCAGCAGCCCACAAGAGGCAGGGGTGGGCGAAAAACTGTTTTTT. It codes for CASSPQEAGVGEKLFF.

In this sample, this clonotype turned up a few times. The chain recombines TRBV7-2 with TRBJ1-1; perhaps TRBD1 as D (6 bases). The V end lost 1 base, the J end lost 4 bases, and 13 bases lay between the germline ends. The CDR3 totals 15 residues. CDR1 SGHTA and CDR2 FQGNSA come from the germline V gene. The CDR3 reads CASSLVGGGVTEAFF. CDR3 coding DNA: TGTGCCAGCAGCTTAGTTGGAGGGGGGGTCACTGAAGCTTTCTTT.

This clonotype has a count of ten or more. The chain links TRBV29-1 to TRBJ2-3; tentative D call: TRBD1 (6 bases). The ends were cut back, 2 bases at V and 1 base at J, with 10 bases in the middle. Germline CDR1 is SQVTM and CDR2 is ANQGSEA. There are 14 residues in the CDR3. CDR3 nucleotides: TGCAGCGTTGAATCCTGGACAGGCACAGATACGCAGTATTTT. Residues: CSVESWTGTDTQYF.

This clonotype appeared many times. The chain couples TRBV7-9 to TRBJ2-7; TRBD1 matches at 7 bases. This CDR3 region has 14 residues. Germline loops: CDR1 SEHNR, CDR2 FQNEAQ (reference sequence). With 2 bases clipped from V and 4 bases from J, the junction kept 5 bases outside the gene matches. The CDR3 DNA sequence: TGTGCCAGCAGCTTAATGGGGACAGAGTACGAGCAGTACTTC. This sequence encodes CASSLMGTEYEQYF.